Presented here are 3 T cell receptor beta chains from one specimen sequenced in a study of TIL therapy for anti-PD-1-resistant metastatic lung cancer. Time point given: pre-treatment sample, taken before nivolumab and TIL therapy. Tumor tissue came from excised metastases, mostly pleural nodules or supraclavicular lymph nodes. The libraries were made with immunoSEQ v3. The assay was immunoSEQ multiplex PCR, and TCRdb's table has in-frame clones only and misses some. The sample contains more than 20,000 clones, approximately 63% of which appear only once. The material was tumor tissue, obtained at baseline. Receptors were obtained from a woman aged 25 to 80 with non-small cell lung cancer.

CDR3 sequence reads: CASGTRQFIYEQYF. In DNA form, the CDR3 reads TGTGCCAGCGGGACGAGGCAGTTCATCTACGAGCAGTACTTC. The genes are TRBV27 and TRBJ2-7; either TRBD1 or TRBD2 may fit D (5 bases each). Per germline, CDR1 MNHEY and CDR2 SMNVEV (reference sequence). This CDR3 comprises 14 residues. Trimming took 8 bases from V and 3 from J, leaving 17 bases between them.

This sequence joins TRBV7-6 and TRBJ1-1, with no clear D. The CDR3 covers 13 residues. V was shortened by 0 bases and J by 6 bases, with 8 bases between the two germline ends. Germline values: CDR1 SGHVS, CDR2 FNYEAQ. The CDR3 protein is CASSLALSAEAFF. In DNA, the CDR3 is TGTGCCAGCAGCTTAGCGCTATCCGCTGAAGCTTTCTTT.

This clone was detected a few times. The rearrangement links TRBV5-1 to TRBJ2-2; D is unclear. The CDR3 has 14 amino acids. Germline values: CDR1 SGHRS, CDR2 YFSETQ. With 9 bases removed from V and 1 base from J, the gap between germline ends came to 13 bases. The CDR3 sequence is CATRSRVNTGELFF. DNA of the CDR3: TGCGCCACCCGAAGTCGGGTGAACACCGGGGAGCTGTTTTTT.